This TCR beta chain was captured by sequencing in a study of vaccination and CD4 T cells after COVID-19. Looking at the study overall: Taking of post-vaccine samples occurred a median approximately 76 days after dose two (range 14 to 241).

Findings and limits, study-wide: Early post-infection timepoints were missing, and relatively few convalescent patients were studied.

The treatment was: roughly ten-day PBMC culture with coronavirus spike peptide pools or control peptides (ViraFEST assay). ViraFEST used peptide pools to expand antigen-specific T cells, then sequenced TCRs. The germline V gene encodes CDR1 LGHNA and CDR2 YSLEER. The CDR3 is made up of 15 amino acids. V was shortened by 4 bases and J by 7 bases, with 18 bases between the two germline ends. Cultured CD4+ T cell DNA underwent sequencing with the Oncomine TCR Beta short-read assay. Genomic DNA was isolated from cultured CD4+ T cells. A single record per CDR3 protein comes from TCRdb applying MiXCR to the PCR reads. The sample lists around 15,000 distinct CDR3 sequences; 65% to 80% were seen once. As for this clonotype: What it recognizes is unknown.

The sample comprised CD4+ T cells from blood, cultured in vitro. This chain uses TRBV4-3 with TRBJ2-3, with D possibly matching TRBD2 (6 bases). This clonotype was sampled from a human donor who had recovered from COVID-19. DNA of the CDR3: TGCGCCAGCAGCCCGGACTCAGCGGAGGGTCATACGCAGTATTTT. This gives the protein CASSPDSAEGHTQYF.